Shown below are 21 T cell receptor beta chains from a single sample sequenced in a study of T cells in Graves' hyperthyroidism and ophthalmopathy. RNA transcripts were the template for amplifying TCR beta CDR3 regions. The HTBI set primed first-round TCR CDR3 RT-PCR. Each CDR3 protein gets one entry after TCRdb re-called the multiplex PCR reads with MiXCR. Altogether over 350,000 distinct CDR3 sequences are present, around a sixth being singletons, with the ten largest covering 40%. The sequenced material came from blood. Receptors originate from a man aged 18-30 years with Graves' ophthalmopathy.

This clonotype was seen many times. The chain joins TRBV12-3 or TRBV12-4 to TRBJ2-5; D call uncertain. The CDR3 loop spans 14 amino acids. V was pared by 4 bases and J by 2 bases, with 11 bases between. The CDR3 reads CASSSKVGQETQYF. CDR3 DNA: TGTGCCAGCAGTTCCAAAGTTGGACAAGAGACCCAGTACTTC.

This clonotype has a handful of counts. The CDR3: CASSRGTGGGEQYF. The CDR3, as DNA: TGTGCCAGCAGCAGAGGGACGGGGGGCGGGGAGCAGTACTTC. This chain uses TRBV3-1 with TRBJ2-7; a weak D match, TRBD2 (7 bases). Trimming pared 5 bases from V and 7 bases from J, leaving 18 bases between. This CDR3 comprises 14 residues. Germline assignment: CDR1 LGHDT and CDR2 YNNKEL (reference sequence).

There are a few counts of this clonotype. J is TRBJ2-5 and V is TRBV6-5; D assignment may be TRBD1 or TRBD2 (5 bases each). The V end was cut by 2 bases, the J end by 5 bases, with 12 bases between. Germline CDR1 reads MNHEY; CDR2 reads SVGAGI. The CDR3 spans 14 residues. CDR3 region: CASSYGASGETQYF. The CDR3 DNA sequence: TGTGCCAGCAGTTACGGGGCGTCGGGGGAGACCCAGTACTTC.

The chain has TRBV4-1 and TRBJ2-3; possible D gene TRBD1, 6 bases. Germline CDR1 MGHRA, CDR2 YSYEKL. This CDR3 is 14 amino acids long. Trimming stripped 8 bases from V and 0 bases from J, with 12 bases between. The DNA of the CDR3 is TGCGCCAGCTCCACGGGACACAGCACAGATACGCAGTATTTT. Its translation is CASSTGHSTDTQYF.

The CDR3 reads CSARDSRSNYGYTF. DNA of the CDR3: TGCAGTGCTAGAGACTCCCGGAGTAACTATGGCTACACCTTC. The chain combines TRBV20-1 with TRBJ1-2; D ambiguous. V lost 0 bases, J lost 1 base, and 9 bases lay in between. CDR1 and CDR2 (germline): DFQATT, SNEGSKA (reference sequence). The CDR3 extends over 14 amino acids.

This clonotype was found many times. The chain uses TRBV28 and TRBJ2-7, with a possible D match to TRBD1 (5 bases). The CDR3 consists of 12 residues. Per the germline V gene, CDR1 is MDHEN and CDR2 is SYDVKM. V was cut by 5 bases and J by 4 bases, with 9 bases left in between. CDR3 coding DNA: TGTGCCAGCAGTCTTGACAGATACGAGCAGTACTTC. Its protein product is CASSLDRYEQYF.

This clonotype was counted between two and nine times. This chain joins TRBV15 and TRBJ2-7, with 13 bases identical to TRBD2. The germline V gene encodes CDR1 LNHNV and CDR2 YYDKDF (reference sequence). This CDR3 spans 16 amino acids. J gave up 1 base and V 1 base, and 1 base lay outside the gene matches. This chain's CDR3 is CATSRVGLAGSYEQYF. The CDR3 DNA reads TGTGCCACCAGCAGAGTGGGACTAGCGGGATCCTACGAGCAGTACTTC.

This chain connects TRBV7-9 to TRBJ2-2; a weak D match, TRBD2 (7 bases). This CDR3 has 17 residues. Trimming removed 2 bases from V and 4 bases from J, with 17 bases in between. The germline gives CDR1 SEHNR, CDR2 FQNEAQ (reference sequence). The CDR3 here is CASSLRGGGGGTGELFF. Here the CDR3 DNA reads TGTGCCAGCAGCTTAAGGGGGGGGGGGGGGGGCACCGGGGAGCTGTTTTTT.

By share of the sample, this clonotype is medium-sized. The chain recombines TRBV28 with TRBJ1-1; D unresolved. Trimming cost V 6 bases and J 5 bases, with 7 bases left between them. The CDR3 has 11 residues. CDR1 is MDHEN, CDR2 SYDVKM, per germline. The CDR3 sequence is CASSFDTEAFF. In DNA, the CDR3 is TGTGCCAGCAGCTTCGATACTGAAGCTTTCTTT.

The chain joins TRBV20-1 to TRBJ1-2; no reliable D call. Germline V lookup: CDR1 DFQATT, CDR2 SNEGSKA (reference sequence). The V end lost 2 bases, the J end lost 5 bases, and 6 bases lay between the germline ends. The CDR3 length is 11 residues. The CDR3 sequence: CSARYPYGYTF. The CDR3 nucleotides are TGCAGTGCTAGATATCCATATGGCTACACCTTC.

This clonotype has at least ten counts. The J gene is TRBJ2-3, the V gene TRBV2, with D maybe TRBD1 (6 bases). The CDR3 contains 15 residues. V was clipped by 3 bases and J by 1 base, with 11 bases between them. In germline, CDR1 is SNHLY, CDR2 FYNNEI. Written as DNA, the CDR3 is TGTGCCAGCAGTGACTTAGGGGGTGGCACAGATACGCAGTATTTT. Translated: CASSDLGGGTDTQYF. Using reference TRBV2 and TRBJ2-3 for the parts outside the CDR3, the full variable domain is EPEVTQTPSHQVTQMGQEVILRCVPISNHLYFYWYRQILGQKVEFLVSFYNNEISEKSEIFDDQFSVERPDGSNFTLKIRSTKLEDSAMYFCASSDLGGGTDTQYFGPGTRLTVL.

This clonotype has a handful of counts. The chain has TRBV27 and TRBJ1-1; D unresolved. CDR3 length: 12 residues. Trimming removed 6 bases from V and 1 base from J, with 6 bases in between. CDR1 MNHEY and CDR2 SMNVEV come from the germline V gene (reference sequence). CDR3 loop: CASRAPNTEAFF. The CDR3 nucleotides are TGTGCCAGCAGGGCCCCGAACACTGAAGCTTTCTTT.

This clonotype was recorded many times. The V and J genes are TRBV6-5 and TRBJ2-1, with D possibly matching TRBD2 (5 bases). Germline CDR1 MNHEY, CDR2 SVGAGI. The length of the CDR3 is 12 residues. Trimming left V 4 bases short and J 9 bases short, with 10 bases between. In DNA form, the CDR3 reads TGTGCCAGCAGTTCGTCCGGGGTTGAGCAGTTCTTC. It specifies CASSSSGVEQFF.

This clonotype came up many times. V and J are TRBV3-1 and TRBJ2-2; D remains ambiguous. The CDR3 consists of 14 residues. Germline assignment: CDR1 LGHDT and CDR2 YNNKEL (reference sequence). V shed 8 bases and J shed 7 bases, with 17 bases lying between them. This CDR3 reads CASSVEEFVGELFF. The CDR3 DNA follows: TGTGCCAGCTCCGTCGAAGAATTTGTCGGGGAGCTGTTTTTT.

This clonotype was observed at least ten times. The chain has TRBV2 and TRBJ1-1; D gene unclear. V lost 5 bases and J lost 1, with 8 bases in between. The CDR3 sequence is 13 residues long. Per germline, CDR1 SNHLY and CDR2 FYNNEI. The CDR3: CASSMDGNTEAFF. In DNA, the CDR3 is TGTGCCAGCAGTATGGACGGGAACACTGAAGCTTTCTTT.

This clonotype was recorded many times. This chain links TRBV11-2 with TRBJ2-1; the D is unclear. CDR1 is SGHAT, CDR2 FQNNGV, per germline. The CDR3 contains 14 residues. Trimming pared 0 bases from V and 8 bases from J, leaving 11 bases between. In DNA, the CDR3 is TGTGCCAGCAGCTTAGATGTTCCTTACTATGAGCAGTTCTTC. Amino acids: CASSLDVPYYEQFF.

The chain uses TRBV19 and TRBJ1-5; possibly TRBD1 for D (6 bases). V was clipped by 1 base and J by 4 bases, with 17 bases between them. The CDR3 consists of 17 residues. CDR1 and CDR2 (germline): LNHDA, SQIVND (reference sequence). The CDR3 nucleotides read TGTGCCAGTAGTATAGTTGTGGGACAAGACTTAAATCAGCCCCAGCATTTT. Translation: CASSIVVGQDLNQPQHF. Variable domain in full (rest from reference TRBV19 and TRBJ1-5): DGGITQSPKYLFRKEGQNVTLSCEQNLNHDAMYWYRQDPGQGLRLIYYSQIVNDFQKGDIAEGYSVSREKKESFPLTVTSAQKNPTAFYLCASSIVVGQDLNQPQHFGDGTRLSIL.

This clonotype was observed a handful of times. The chain uses TRBV7-9 and TRBJ2-5; 11 bases are a match to TRBD2. The V gene's germline CDR1 is SEHNR and CDR2 FQNEAQ (reference sequence). This CDR3 comprises 15 residues. The J segment lost 1 base and the V segment lost 3 bases, leaving 1 base of the junction unmatched. DNA of the CDR3: TGTGCCAGCAGCTTTAGCGGGGGGGCCCAAGAGACCCAGTACTTC. Its translation is CASSFSGGAQETQYF.

J is TRBJ2-3 and V is TRBV10-2; 7 nucleotides align to TRBD2. CDR3 length equals 15 residues. Germline V gene data show CDR1 as WSHSY and CDR2 as SAAADI. With V trimmed by 2 bases and J by 1 base, 3 bases remained unmatched. CDR3 in DNA: TGCGCCAGCAGTGAGGGGGCGGGGGGCACAGATACGCAGTATTTT. This encodes CASSEGAGGTDTQYF.

This clonotype was found many times. This chain joins TRBV5-5 and TRBJ2-7; 7 bases are shared with TRBD2. Germline CDR1 SGHKS, CDR2 YYEKEE (reference sequence). This CDR3 is built from 17 residues. Trimming cost V 0 bases and J 0 bases; bases outside gene matches: 9. CDR3 DNA sequence: TGTGCCAGCAGCTTGGCTGGTTTGGGGGGGACCTCCTACGAGCAGTACTTC. Translating it yields CASSLAGLGGTSYEQYF.

This clonotype was seen only a few times. The genes are TRBV20-1 and TRBJ2-7; 12 nucleotides agree with TRBD2. This CDR3 is built from 14 residues. Germline lookup yields CDR1 DFQATT and CDR2 SNEGSKA (reference sequence). The V and J ends lost 7 bases and 7 bases, in that order; junction bases with no gene match: 11. CDR3 in DNA: TGCAGTGTCCCTCTAGCGGGGGGGCCTAATGAGCAGTACTTC. Translation: CSVPLAGGPNEQYF.